These 27 T cell receptor beta chains were all obtained from the same sample, sequenced in a study of identical twins (TCRdb year 2016). Library preparation employed 5' RACE. The sequencer listed for this sample is Illumina HiSeq 2000. The public reads were reprocessed in TCRdb via fastp at Q25 and MiXCR, keeping in-frame beta chains. CDR3 protein sequences are deduplicated, and each keeps its most common genes and DNA. The sample includes roughly 1,500,000 distinct CDR3 sequences, with around 33% observed a single time. The top ten constitute 0.25% to 0.3% of the sample. Source material: cord blood. The receptors were gathered from a newborn girl in good health.

CDR3 DNA: TGTGCCAGCAGCTTATGGACGGCTGGAAACACCATATATTTT. It translates to CASSLWTAGNTIYF. This rearrangement joins TRBV5-5 to TRBJ1-3; no clear D. This CDR3 comprises 14 residues. V lost 2 bases to trimming and J lost 2 bases, with 8 bases between them. The V gene's germline CDR1 is SGHKS and CDR2 YYEKEE (reference sequence).

This clonotype showed up just a few times. The chain has TRBV10-3 and TRBJ2-7, with D perhaps matching TRBD1 (6 bases). CDR1 is ENHRY, CDR2 SYGVKD, per germline. The CDR3 totals 17 residues. Trimming removed 2 bases from V and 4 bases from J, with 21 bases in between. The CDR3 sequence: CAISERQTGHLGYEQYF. The CDR3 DNA reads as TGTGCCATCAGTGAGCGTCAGACAGGACATCTAGGATACGAGCAGTACTTC.

The rearrangement uses TRBV4-2 and TRBJ2-4; possible D gene TRBD2, 6 bases. The J call may be wrong; the DNA end is better matched by TRBJ2-7. CDR3 length: 16 amino acids. The germline gives CDR1 LGHNA, CDR2 YNFKEQ. CDR3 DNA: TGTGCCAGCAGCCAAGGGTCCGGGACTCCGTCCTACGAGCAGTACTTC. Translating it yields CASSQGSGTPSYEQYF.

V usage is TRBV24-1 and J usage is TRBJ2-3; 9 nucleotides align to TRBD1. The CDR3 has 16 amino acids. Germline V gene lookup returns CDR1 KGHDR and CDR2 SFDVKD. J gave up 0 bases and V 3 bases, and 3 bases lay outside the gene matches. CDR3 amino acids: CATSDRTGVSTDTQYF. The CDR3 nucleotides are TGTGCCACCAGTGATCGGACAGGGGTGAGCACAGATACGCAGTATTTT.

This chain connects TRBV28 to TRBJ2-1; 7 bases are a match to TRBD2. After removal of 1 base from V and 8 bases from J, the junction contained 14 bases not matched to a gene. The CDR3 length is 17 residues. The germline CDR1 and CDR2 sequences are MDHEN and SYDVKM. For the CDR3, the DNA is TGTGCCAGCAGTTTATTCCGCCAGCGGGAAAAATACCATGAGCAGTTCTTC. As protein: CASSLFRQREKYHEQFF.

This clonotype was counted between two and nine times. The chain carries TRBV28 and TRBJ1-2; D possibly corresponds to TRBD1 (6 bases). CDR1 MDHEN and CDR2 SYDVKM come from the germline V gene. V lost 7 bases and J lost 4, with 13 bases in between. This CDR3 contains 13 residues. CDR3 amino acids: CASITSGVYGYTF. The DNA for the CDR3 is TGTGCCAGCATCACTTCAGGGGTCTATGGCTACACCTTC.

This clonotype was seen once. The CDR3 reads CASIGNRGREQYF. The CDR3 DNA sequence: TGTGCCAGCATCGGGAATAGGGGTCGGGAGCAGTACTTC. The V call is TRBV3-1, the J call TRBJ2-4, with D perhaps matching TRBD2 (6 bases). Trimming left V 7 bases short and J 13 bases short, with 20 bases between. Germline V gene data show CDR1 as LGHDT and CDR2 as YNNKEL (reference sequence). The CDR3 length is 13 residues.

The chain carries TRBV7-9 and TRBJ2-5, with 12 bases matching TRBD2. V gave up 5 bases and J gave up 4 bases; unmatched junction bases: 14. Looked up from germline, CDR1 is SEHNR and CDR2 is FQNEAQ (reference sequence). The CDR3 sequence is 18 residues long. The CDR3 region is CASSPRLAGDHRLETQYF. CDR3 in DNA: TGTGCCAGCAGCCCGCGACTAGCGGGGGACCATCGACTAGAGACCCAGTACTTC.

V gene TRBV20-1 combines with J gene TRBJ2-3, with D possibly matching TRBD2 (6 bases). This CDR3 has 13 amino acids. V was clipped by 6 bases and J by 5 bases, with 15 bases between them. CDR1 DFQATT and CDR2 SNEGSKA come from the germline V gene (reference sequence). The CDR3 DNA reads TGCAGTGCCCACGTACAGCGGGTAGATACGCAGTATTTT. Translating it yields CSAHVQRVDTQYF.

The J gene is TRBJ2-7, the V gene TRBV6-5, with D possibly being TRBD2 (5 bases). Germline CDR1 and CDR2: MNHEY and SVGAGI. The CDR3 loop spans 13 amino acids. V was pared by 2 bases and J by 4 bases, with 9 bases between. The CDR3 DNA follows: TGTGCCAGCAGTTACCGGGGTGTGTACGAGCAGTACTTC. This sequence encodes CASSYRGVYEQYF.

The rearrangement joins TRBV7-2 to TRBJ2-1, with 9 bases fitting TRBD2. V lost 1 base, J lost 3 bases, and 4 bases stayed unmatched. In germline, CDR1 is SGHTA, CDR2 FQGNSA. The CDR3 is 16 residues long. Here the CDR3 reads CASSLGQRGDYNEQFF. DNA of the CDR3: TGTGCCAGCAGCTTAGGGCAGCGGGGGGACTACAATGAGCAGTTCTTC. The whole variable domain, remainder taken from reference TRBV7-2 and TRBJ2-1, is GAGVSQSPSNKVTEKGKDVELRCDPISGHTALYWYRQSLGQGLEFLIYFQGNSAPDKSGLPSDRFSAERTGGSVSTLTIQRTQQEDSAVYLCASSLGQRGDYNEQFFGPGTRLTVL.

The genes are TRBV20-1 and TRBJ2-2, with D unclear. Germline CDR1 and CDR2: DFQATT and SNEGSKA (reference sequence). The CDR3 has 13 amino acids. The V end lost 6 bases, the J end lost 0 bases, and 8 bases lay between the germline ends. The CDR3 spells CSADLANTGELFF. The CDR3 region has the DNA TGCAGTGCAGACCTGGCGAACACCGGGGAGCTGTTTTTT.

This clonotype was seen only a few times. V gene TRBV29-1 combines with J gene TRBJ2-1; 7 nucleotides match TRBD1. V trimming: 0 bases; J trimming: 13 bases; junction bases outside the gene matches: 9. This CDR3 spans 13 amino acids. CDR1 is SQVTM and CDR2 is ANQGSEA in the germline V gene. CDR3 sequence reads: CSVEDNQGETQFF. Written as DNA, the CDR3 is TGCAGCGTTGAAGATAATCAGGGGGAGACCCAGTTCTTC.

This clonotype turned up a few times. V usage is TRBV6-5 and J usage is TRBJ2-1; 13 nucleotides line up with TRBD2. The V segment lost 2 bases and the J segment 3 bases; nucleotides outside the gene matches: 7. The CDR3 is 18 amino acids. Germline values: CDR1 MNHEY, CDR2 SVGAGI. The CDR3 spells CASSYRRLAGGGYNEQFF. CDR3 nucleotides: TGTGCCAGCAGTTACCGTAGACTAGCGGGAGGAGGCTACAATGAGCAGTTCTTC.

This CDR3 is CSVYGQAPNYGYTF. CDR3 DNA: TGCAGTGTTTATGGACAGGCCCCTAACTATGGCTACACCTTC. The rearrangement uses TRBV20-1 and TRBJ1-2, with 7 positions matching TRBD1. From germline, CDR1 is DFQATT and CDR2 SNEGSKA (reference sequence). CDR3 length: 14 amino acids. Unmatched junction bases numbered 8, after V lost 7 bases and J lost 0 bases.

J is TRBJ2-4 and V is TRBV18, with 10 nucleotides matching TRBD2. The CDR3 is 16 amino acids. The germline CDR1 and CDR2 sequences are KGHSH and LQKENI. V shed 0 bases, J shed 7 bases, and the junction held 6 bases outside the gene matches. The CDR3 sequence: CASSPPLAGLRNIQYF. As DNA, the CDR3 is TGTGCCAGCTCACCACCACTAGCGGGACTTAGGAACATTCAGTACTTC. Variable domain in full (rest from reference TRBV18 and TRBJ2-4): NAGVMQNPRHLVRRRGQEARLRCSPMKGHSHVYWYRQLPEEGLKFMVYLQKENIIDESGMPKERFSAEFPKEGPSILRIQQVVRGDSAAYFCASSPPLAGLRNIQYFGAGTRLSVL.

This clonotype has more than one count but fewer than ten. The chain uses TRBV5-1 and TRBJ2-4; a possible D gene is TRBD2 (5 bases). The V gene lost 2 bases and the J gene lost 2 bases, with 17 bases spanning the gap. This CDR3 comprises 17 residues. CDR1 is SGHRS and CDR2 is YFSETQ in the germline V gene. Here the CDR3 reads CASSFRVRGNTKNIQYF. The CDR3 bases are TGCGCCAGCAGCTTTCGCGTTCGGGGAAATACCAAAAACATTCAGTACTTC.

The table lists this clonotype with a few counts. This chain connects TRBV6-6 to TRBJ2-4, with D unresolved. Trimming cost V 2 bases and J 13 bases, with 9 bases left between them. This CDR3 contains 11 residues. Germline V gives CDR1 MNHNY, CDR2 SVGAGI (reference sequence). CDR3 in amino acids: CASSYGDRQYF. CDR3 DNA sequence: TGTGCCAGCAGTTACGGGGATCGACAGTACTTC.

Only a few counts were recorded for this clonotype. The CDR3, as DNA: TGTGCCAGCAGCCCAAGGCCGGACAGAGTATCCTACGAGCAGTACTTC. This sequence encodes CASSPRPDRVSYEQYF. This rearrangement joins TRBV6-1 to TRBJ2-7, with TRBD1 as a possible D gene (6 bases). The CDR3 is made up of 16 amino acids. Trimming took 6 bases from V and 1 from J, leaving 19 bases between them. CDR1 is MNHNS and CDR2 is SASEGT in the germline V gene.

The chain has TRBV5-1 and TRBJ1-2, with D tentatively TRBD1 (5 bases). Germline V gene lookup returns CDR1 SGHRS and CDR2 YFSETQ. The ends were cut back, 1 base at V and 6 bases at J, with 13 bases in the middle. This CDR3 has 14 residues. The CDR3 is CASSLLAGSDGYTF. CDR3 nucleotides: TGCGCCAGCAGCTTGTTGGCAGGGTCGGATGGCTACACCTTC.

Of note for this clonotype: Just one base apart from a much larger clone, this may be a read error. In nucleotides, the CDR3 is TGTGCCAGCTCTGGACAGGGAAGATTCTACAATGAGCAGTACTTC. It yields the protein CASSGQGRFYNEQYF. The chain couples TRBV12-3 or TRBV12-4 to TRBJ2-7; 8 nucleotides match TRBD1. The CDR3 runs to 15 residues. Losses at the gene ends were 8 bases for V and 7 bases for J; bases not matched to a gene: 16.

The rearrangement links TRBV20-1 to TRBJ2-5; no clear D gene. The germline CDR1 and CDR2 sequences are DFQATT and SNEGSKA (reference sequence). CDR3 length equals 15 residues. Trimming left V 2 bases short and J 5 bases short, with 18 bases between. CDR3 amino acids: CSARRPQAPGETQYF. The CDR3, as DNA: TGCAGTGCTAGACGGCCTCAGGCGCCCGGGGAGACCCAGTACTTC.

This clonotype appeared a few times. The chain joins TRBV6-2 or TRBV6-3 to TRBJ2-4, with TRBD1 identical over 7 bases. Looked up from germline, CDR1 is MNHEY and CDR2 is SVGEGT. This CDR3 is built from 12 residues. V gave up 0 bases and J gave up 13 bases; unmatched junction bases: 3. The CDR3 sequence: CASSYSGQFQYF. In nucleotides, the CDR3 is TGTGCCAGCAGTTACTCGGGACAGTTCCAGTACTTC.

This sequence joins TRBV20-1 and TRBJ1-6; no clear D. Germline V gene sequence: CDR1 DFQATT, CDR2 SNEGSKA (reference sequence). V lost 0 bases and J 0 bases, leaving 6 bases between the germline ends. This CDR3 region has 15 residues. Here the CDR3 DNA reads TGCAGTGCTAGAGATGGAGACTCCTATAATTCACCCCTCCACTTT. It specifies CSARDGDSYNSPLHF.

This clonotype showed up just a few times. The J gene is TRBJ1-4, the V gene TRBV12-3 or TRBV12-4; 9 bases align to TRBD1. The CDR3 loop spans 15 amino acids. The ends lost 5 bases at V and 5 bases at J; junction bases unmatched: 6. The CDR3 region is CASSPATGGNEKLFF. CDR3 in DNA: TGTGCCAGCAGTCCAGCGACAGGGGGGAATGAAAAACTGTTTTTT.

The chain combines TRBV9 with TRBJ2-3, with 11 bases that match TRBD2. This CDR3 spans 20 amino acids. In germline, CDR1 is SGDLS, CDR2 YYNGEE. The trim removed 3 bases at V and 2 bases at J, leaving 17 bases unmatched. CDR3 DNA: TGTGCCAGCAGCGCGCGTAGCGGGAGGGCCCACACCGACTTCACAGATACGCAGTATTTT. As protein: CASSARSGRAHTDFTDTQYF.

This sequence joins TRBV11-2 and TRBJ2-2, with D hard to call. Germline assignment: CDR1 SGHAT and CDR2 FQNNGV. V lost 5 bases to trimming and J lost 1 base, with 11 bases between them. CDR3 length: 15 amino acids. The CDR3 DNA sequence: TGTGCCAGCAGCCCCCTGGCCCGGAACACCGGGGAGCTGTTTTTT. Protein product: CASSPLARNTGELFF.